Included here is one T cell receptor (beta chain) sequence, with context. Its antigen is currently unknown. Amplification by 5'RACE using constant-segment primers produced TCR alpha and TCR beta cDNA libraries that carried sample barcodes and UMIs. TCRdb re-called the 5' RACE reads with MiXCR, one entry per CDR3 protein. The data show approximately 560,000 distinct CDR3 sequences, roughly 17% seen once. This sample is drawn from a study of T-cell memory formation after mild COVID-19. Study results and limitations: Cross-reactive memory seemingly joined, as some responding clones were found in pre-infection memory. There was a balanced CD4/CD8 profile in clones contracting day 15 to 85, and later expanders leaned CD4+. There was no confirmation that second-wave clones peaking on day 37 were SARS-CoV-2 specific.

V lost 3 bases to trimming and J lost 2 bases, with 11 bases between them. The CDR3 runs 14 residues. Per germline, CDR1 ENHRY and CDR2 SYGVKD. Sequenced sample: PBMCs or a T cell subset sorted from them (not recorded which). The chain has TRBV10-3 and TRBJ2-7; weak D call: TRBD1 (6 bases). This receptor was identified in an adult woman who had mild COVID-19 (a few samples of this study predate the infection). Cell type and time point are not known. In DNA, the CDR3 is TGTGCCATCAGTGAAATGACAGGTACCTACGAGCAGTACTTC. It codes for CAISEMTGTYEQYF.